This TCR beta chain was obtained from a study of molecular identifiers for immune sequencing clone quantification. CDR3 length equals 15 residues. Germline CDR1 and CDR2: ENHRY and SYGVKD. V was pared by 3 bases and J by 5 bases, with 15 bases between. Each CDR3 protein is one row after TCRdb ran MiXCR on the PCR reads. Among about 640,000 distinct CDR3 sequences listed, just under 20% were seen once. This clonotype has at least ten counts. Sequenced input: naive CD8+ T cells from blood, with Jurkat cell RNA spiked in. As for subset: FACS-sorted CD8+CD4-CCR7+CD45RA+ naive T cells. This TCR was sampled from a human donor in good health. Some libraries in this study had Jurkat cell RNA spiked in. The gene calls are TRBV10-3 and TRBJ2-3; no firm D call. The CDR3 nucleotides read TGTGCCATCAGTGAACCGACTTCCCCACTAGATACGCAGTATTTT. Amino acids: CAISEPTSPLDTQYF.